The 8 T cell receptor beta chains below all came from one sample that was sequenced in a study of response to subunit inactivated influenza vaccine. MiXCR was run by TCRdb on the RT-PCR reads, yielding one entry per CDR3 protein. The sample holds just over 300,000 distinct CDR3 sequences, 22% seen once. This material consisted of PBMCs from blood, taken approximately 20 months after vaccination. These receptors all come from a man between 50 and 69 years old who received an inactivated influenza vaccine.

A single count supports this clonotype. The chain couples TRBV29-1 to TRBJ2-7, with 8 bases aligning to TRBD1. Germline-derived CDR1 and CDR2 are SQVTM and ANQGSEA. V trimming: 4 bases; J trimming: 6 bases; junction bases outside the gene matches: 5. The CDR3 is 12 residues long. CDR3 nucleotide sequence: TGCAGCGTTGGAGGACAGGGATCCGAGCAGTACTTC. It encodes CSVGGQGSEQYF.

V is TRBV20-1 and J is TRBJ1-5; 11 bases map to TRBD1. V shed 0 bases, J shed 7 bases, and the junction held 2 bases outside the gene matches. CDR1 DFQATT and CDR2 SNEGSKA come from the germline V gene (reference sequence). The CDR3 is made up of 14 amino acids. The CDR3 DNA is TGCAGTGCTAGAGAGGACAGGGGGCAACAGCCCCAGCATTTT. This encodes CSAREDRGQQPQHF.

This clonotype was recorded a few times. The chain recombines TRBV3-1 with TRBJ1-1; no definite D call. Germline lookup yields CDR1 LGHDT and CDR2 YNNKEL (reference sequence). Trimming left V 6 bases short and J 8 bases short, with 13 bases between. CDR3 length: 12 residues. The CDR3 DNA reads as TGTGCCAGCAGAACCATACCAAACGAAGCTTTCTTT. This sequence encodes CASRTIPNEAFF.

The chain couples TRBV9 to TRBJ2-5; TRBD2 matches 11 bases. This CDR3 spans 15 amino acids. V lost 3 bases, J lost 5 bases, and 6 bases stayed unmatched. Germline lookup yields CDR1 SGDLS and CDR2 YYNGEE. CDR3 sequence: CASSGSGGAGETQYF. The CDR3 DNA follows: TGTGCCAGCAGCGGTAGCGGGGGGGCCGGGGAGACCCAGTACTTC.

This clonotype was recorded once. The chain couples TRBV10-3 to TRBJ2-5; 8 bases are shared with TRBD2. The CDR3 is made up of 15 amino acids. Germline lookup yields CDR1 ENHRY and CDR2 SYGVKD. The J segment lost 4 bases and the V segment lost 6 bases, leaving 10 bases of the junction unmatched. This CDR3 is CAISMGTSSPETQYF. The CDR3 nucleotides are TGTGCCATCAGCATGGGGACTAGTTCACCAGAGACCCAGTACTTC.

This chain connects TRBV6-6 to TRBJ2-1; D not certain. This CDR3 is 11 amino acids long. The V end lost 2 bases, the J end lost 8 bases, and 4 bases lay between the germline ends. Germline V gene sequence: CDR1 MNHNY, CDR2 SVGAGI (reference sequence). The CDR3 protein is CASSYGDEQFF. The CDR3 DNA is TGTGCCAGCAGTTACGGGGATGAGCAGTTCTTC.

This clonotype was picked up a small number of times. The gene calls are TRBV7-8 and TRBJ1-5; TRBD1 might be the D (5 bases). CDR1 and CDR2 (germline): SGHVS, FQNEAQ. This CDR3 comprises 16 residues. Trimming removed 2 bases at V and 0 bases at J, with 11 bases between. This CDR3 is CASSLPPGNSNQPQHF. As DNA, the CDR3 is TGTGCCAGCAGCTTACCCCCAGGGAATAGCAATCAGCCCCAGCATTTT.

This clonotype turned up a few times. This chain connects TRBV7-2 to TRBJ1-3; 8 bases map to TRBD1. CDR3 size: 14 residues. The germline V gene encodes CDR1 SGHTA and CDR2 FQGNSA. V trimming: 6 bases; J trimming: 4 bases; junction bases outside the gene matches: 5. This CDR3 reads CASSLTGAGNTIYF. In DNA, the CDR3 is TGTGCCAGCAGTTTGACAGGGGCAGGAAACACCATATATTTT.